The TCR beta chain described here comes from a study of blood T cell repertoires in COVID-19. The wider study: PBMCs, B-cell-depleted T cells, or T cells were the source of the cDNA or gDNA that made up the material.

In the original workflow: Cell counts per sample came from amplifying reference gene primers. The protocol was immunoSEQ multiplex PCR, while the TCRdb copy is restricted to in-frame clones and leaves out a portion. The V and J calls and the clone size are those of that table, but D and trimming were determined from the DNA. The sample contains approximately 110,000 clones, approximately 88% of which appear only once. CDR1 is LGHDT and CDR2 is YNNKEL in the germline V gene (reference sequence). This CDR3 region has 15 residues. The ends were cut back, 1 base at V and 11 bases at J, with 20 bases in the middle.

The sequencing sample was made of peripheral blood. The chain is built from TRBV3-1 (or the pseudogene TRBV3-2) and TRBJ1-2; D is unclear. This receptor was taken from a woman in her sixties or seventies with acute or convalescent COVID-19. The CDR3 region has the DNA TGTGCCAGCAGCCAAGGCTCACAGATCCGCTATGCGTACACCTTC. Translated, it gives CASSQGSQIRYAYTF.